The clone carrying this TCR beta chain was counted at least ten times. For a library built for alpha chains, this beta chain is a stray read; little rests on its size. The CDR3 is 13 amino acids. The germline V gene encodes CDR1 LNHNV and CDR2 YYDKDF (reference sequence). V lost 2 bases, J lost 13 bases, and 4 bases stayed unmatched. TCR cDNA molecules each carried a unique molecular identifier. TCRdb reanalysed the 5' RACE reads using MiXCR and keeps one entry per CDR3 protein. The sample carries roughly 9,700 distinct CDR3 sequences, 3% to 4.5% recorded once. Time point indicated: blood taken at disease recurrence. In each case, whole RNA from tumor, nontumor lung or frozen PBMC was sequenced unsorted. The sample comes from a study of spatial heterogeneity in lung cancer. Whole-study context: The donors comprised around 72 untreated early-stage non-small cell lung cancer patients.

The sequenced sample was PBMCs, obtained at recurrence. The TCR comes from a female donor with early-stage non-small cell lung cancer. This chain joins TRBV15 and TRBJ1-6, with TRBD1 identical over 8 bases. CDR3 region: CATSRTTGDPLHF. The CDR3 DNA reads as TGTGCCACCAGCAGAACGACAGGGGATCCCCTCCACTTT.